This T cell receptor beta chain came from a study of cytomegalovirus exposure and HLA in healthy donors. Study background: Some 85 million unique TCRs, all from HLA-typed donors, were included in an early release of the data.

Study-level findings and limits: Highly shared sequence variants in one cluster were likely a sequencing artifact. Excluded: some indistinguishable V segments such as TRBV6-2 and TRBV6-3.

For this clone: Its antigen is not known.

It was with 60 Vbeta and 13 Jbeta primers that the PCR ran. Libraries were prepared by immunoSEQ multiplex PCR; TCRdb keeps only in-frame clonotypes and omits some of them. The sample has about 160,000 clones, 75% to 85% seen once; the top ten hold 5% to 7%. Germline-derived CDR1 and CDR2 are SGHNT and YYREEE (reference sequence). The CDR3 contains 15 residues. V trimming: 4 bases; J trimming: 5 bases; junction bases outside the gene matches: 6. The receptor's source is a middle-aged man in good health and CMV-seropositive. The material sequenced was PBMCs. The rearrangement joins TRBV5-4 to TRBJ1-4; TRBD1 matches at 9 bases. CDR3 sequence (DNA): TGTGCCAGCAGCATGACAGGGGGGGGAAATGAAAAACTGTTTTTT. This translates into CASSMTGGGNEKLFF.